A single sample gave rise to the 2 T cell receptor beta chains below, sequenced in a study of T-cell reconstitution after alpha-beta-depleted transplantation in children. Library preparation (for TCRbeta) was performed with unique molecular identifiers. TCRdb redid the calling of the PCR reads with MiXCR, one entry per CDR3 protein. Of some 550,000 distinct CDR3 sequences in the sample, 20% to 25% were seen once. Sequenced here: PBMCs, mostly from graft donor cells, sampled 360 days after TCRalphabeta/CD19-depleted stem cell transplant. These receptors all stem from a boy under two years old who had a stem cell transplant for acute myeloid leukemia, so the T cells may come from the graft donor.

This chain connects TRBV4-2 to TRBJ1-5; a possible D gene is TRBD1 (6 bases). V was pared by 3 bases and J by 1 base, with 13 bases between. This CDR3 is 16 amino acids long. The V gene's germline CDR1 is LGHNA and CDR2 YNFKEQ. DNA for the CDR3: TGTGCCAGCAGCCAGGAGGGGGGCATAAGCAATCAGCCCCAGCATTTT. Translating it yields CASSQEGGISNQPQHF.

This clonotype was counted ten times or more. This chain joins TRBV20-1 and TRBJ2-3; 15 bases are shared with TRBD2. This CDR3 contains 15 residues. The germline gives CDR1 DFQATT, CDR2 SNEGSKA (reference sequence). Trimming cost V 5 bases and J 5 bases; bases outside gene matches: 5. CDR3 sequence reads: CSAPRTSGGEDTQYF. CDR3 DNA sequence: TGCAGTGCTCCTCGGACTAGCGGGGGGGAAGATACGCAGTATTTT.